This T cell receptor (beta chain) originates from a study of blood T cell repertoires in COVID-19. Across the study: Acute and convalescent COVID-19 specimens originated in the United States, Italy and Spain. Sources were T cells, B-cell-depleted T cells, or PBMCs; the material itself was cDNA or gDNA.

In the original workflow: Nucleated cell number was recorded as an estimate derived from reference gene primer amplification. Assay used: immunoSEQ multiplex PCR; TCRdb lists only in-frame clones, some missing. Clone size and V and J calls were adopted from that table, with D and trimming inferred from the DNA. Of 60,000 to 75,000 clones in the sample, around 80% were seen once. Looked up from germline, CDR1 is SEHNR and CDR2 is FQNEAQ (reference sequence). V lost 3 bases and J 1 base, leaving 6 bases between the germline ends. The CDR3 totals 13 residues. The receptor was derived from a woman of 80 years or more with acute or convalescent COVID-19. The J gene is TRBJ1-1, the V gene TRBV7-9, with D tentatively TRBD1 (5 bases). Sequenced: peripheral blood. CDR3 residues: CASSFQGNTEAFF. CDR3 nucleotide sequence: TGTGCCAGCAGCTTTCAGGGGAACACTGAAGCTTTCTTT.